Given below is one T cell receptor beta chain in context. Seattle-derived patients entered the study during active infection and were followed longitudinally. The sample is drawn from a study of blood T cell repertoires in COVID-19. Study-level background: Acute and convalescent COVID-19 specimens originated in the United States, Italy and Spain. T cells, B-cell-depleted T cells, or PBMCs supplied cDNA or gDNA.

The CDR3 runs 14 residues. V shed 5 bases and J shed 5 bases, with 15 bases lying between them. Looked up from germline, CDR1 is MNHEY and CDR2 is SMNVEV (reference sequence). As originally analysed: Reference gene primer amplification in the assay estimated nucleated cell counts. Generated by immunoSEQ multiplex PCR, the TCRdb table keeps only in-frame clones and is missing some. V and J calls and clone size are those listed in that table; D and trimming were worked out from the DNA. The table lists about 170,000 clones, approximately 85% of them singletons. Input material: peripheral blood. This TCR was recovered from a woman aged 80 or over with COVID-19, enrolled during active disease. The chain joins TRBV27 to TRBJ1-2; a possible D gene is TRBD1 (6 bases). The CDR3: CASSRSRTAYGYTF. In DNA form, the CDR3 reads TGTGCCAGCAGTCGGAGTCGGACAGCATATGGCTACACCTTC.